Reported below is one TCR beta chain. The record originates from a study of OX40 agonist ivuxolimab in advanced cancers. The germline V gene has CDR1 LNHDA and CDR2 SQIVND (reference sequence). Trimming stripped 3 bases from V and 6 bases from J, with 15 bases between. The CDR3 covers 15 residues. TCRdb's table, derived via immunoSEQ multiplex PCR, lists solely in-frame clones and lacks some. The repertoire holds over 85,000 clones, around 90% seen once, with around 0.3% in the top ten. This chain uses TRBV19 with TRBJ1-5; weak D call: TRBD1 (5 bases). The source was CD4+ or CD8+ T cells sorted from blood, collected in a trial of the OX40 agonist ivuxolimab. This sequence originates from an adult with an advanced solid tumor such as melanoma, head and neck, liver or kidney cancer. As DNA, the CDR3 is TGTGCCAGTAGTATCTCGTCCGTTAGGGGTCAGCCCCAGCATTTT. This translates into CASSISSVRGQPQHF.